This record covers a single T cell receptor beta chain. The data originate from a study of blood T cell repertoires in COVID-19. Study as a whole: COVID-19 samples collected from the United States, Italy and Spain covered acute and convalescent phases. T cells, B-cell-depleted T cells, or PBMCs supplied cDNA or gDNA.

Original processing methods: Scientists estimated how many nucleated cells there were by amplifying reference gene primers. Data came from immunoSEQ multiplex PCR; TCRdb stores just in-frame clones and leaves some out. That table gives V, J and clone size, and the DNA gave D and trimming. The sample shows around 280,000 clones, under 90% of them seen only once. Seattle enrolled patients during active infection and tracked them longitudinally. This sequence was found in a woman younger than 45 with COVID-19, enrolled during active disease. Sequencing was done on a sample of peripheral blood.

The CDR3 loop is CSVSGGMFGTDTQYF. The CDR3 DNA sequence: TGCAGCGTGTCAGGGGGAATGTTTGGCACAGATACGCAGTATTTT. This chain uses TRBV29-1 with TRBJ2-3, with TRBD1 matching 7 bases. Unmatched junction bases numbered 10, after V lost 6 bases and J lost 1 base. The CDR3 runs to 15 residues. CDR1 is SQVTM, CDR2 ANQGSEA, per germline.